This T cell receptor beta chain was captured by sequencing in a study of identical twins. Study-wide findings and caveats: In cord blood, abundant beta clonotypes had fewer insertions; memory showed no trend.

There were only healthy Caucasians among the donors. CDR1 is DFQATT and CDR2 is SNEGSKA in the germline V gene (reference sequence). The CDR3 extends over 16 amino acids. V was cut by 4 bases and J by 5 bases, with 20 bases left in between. This clonotype was seen more than once but under ten times. Its antigen is as yet unknown. Template switching introduced a universal primer site, and the cDNA bore unique molecular identifiers. TCRdb used MiXCR to reprocess the 5' RACE reads, holding one entry per CDR3 protein. This table holds 450,000 to 650,000 distinct CDR3 sequences, around 15% found once. These same records also appear under a second study, on yellow fever vaccine responses in identical twins.

The TCR was taken from a woman younger than 30 in good health. Sequencing was done on a sample of CD4+ T cells sorted from blood. This chain uses TRBV20-1 with TRBJ2-2, with D tentatively TRBD2 (7 bases). CDR3 in amino acids: CSANPVGGGPTGELFF. The CDR3 nucleotides are TGCAGTGCTAATCCGGTGGGCGGGGGCCCTACCGGGGAGCTGTTTTTT.